This is a list of T cell receptor beta chains from one sample in a study of blood T cell repertoires in COVID-19. Assay: immunoSEQ multiplex PCR; the TCRdb copy retains only in-frame clones and omits some. The sample includes about 400,000 clones, 70% to 90% of them seen just once. The source material was PBMCs or T cells enriched from blood (not recorded which). The receptors derive from a woman in her twenties or thirties with acute COVID-19. The CDR3 runs from the conserved cysteine through the conserved F or W. Each record gives: D gene, clone size, J gene, V gene, CDR3 DNA, CDR3 protein. The D gene is left open where the match is weak. For some rows the clone size is stated as once, few or many, or as a class when expanded; others skip it.

D: .; size: .; J: TRBJ2-1; V: TRBV12-5; DNA: TGTGCTAGTGGTTTGGTACGGGGCGGAGGGGACAATGAGCAGTTCTTC; CDR3: CASGLVRGGGDNEQFF
D: .; size: .; J: TRBJ2-7; V: TRBV4-1; DNA: TGCGCCAGCAGCCAAGATCAGGGCTACGAGCAGTACTTC; CDR3: CASSQDQGYEQYF
D: .; size: few; J: TRBJ1-6; V: TRBV6-5; DNA: TGTGCCAGCAGTTTTTCGGGAGGGGGTAATTCACCCCTCCACTTT; CDR3: CASSFSGGGNSPLHF
D: .; size: .; J: TRBJ1-5; V: TRBV19; DNA: TGTGCCAGTAGTATGGGAGAATACAATCAGCCCCAGCATTTT; CDR3: CASSMGEYNQPQHF
D: .; size: .; J: TRBJ1-1; V: TRBV5-1; DNA: TGCGCCAGCAGCTTGGTATTAGGGGGTGTGGGCACTGAAGCTTTCTTT; CDR3: CASSLVLGGVGTEAFF
D: .; size: once; J: TRBJ2-2; V: TRBV27; DNA: TGTGCCAGCAGTCCTCGTGGGGGGTGGACCGGGGAGCTGTTTTTT; CDR3: CASSPRGGWTGELFF
D: .; size: .; J: TRBJ1-2; V: TRBV6-5; DNA: TGTGCCAGCAAAATGACAGATTACTATGGCTACACCTTC; CDR3: CASKMTDYYGYTF
D: TRBD2; size: .; J: TRBJ2-7; V: TRBV7-9; DNA: TGTGCCAGCATGCTAGCGGGGACCTCCTACGAGCAGTACTTC; CDR3: CASMLAGTSYEQYF
D: .; size: .; J: TRBJ2-6; V: TRBV11-3; DNA: TGTGCCAGCAGCCCAGGGACTCCGGGTCCCAACGTCCTGACTTTC; CDR3: CASSPGTPGPNVLTF
D: TRBD1; size: .; J: TRBJ2-7; V: TRBV7-2; DNA: TGTGCCAGCAGCGTCCGGGACAGCTCCTACGAGCAGTACTTC; CDR3: CASSVRDSSYEQYF
D: .; size: .; J: TRBJ1-5; V: TRBV30; DNA: TGTGCCTGGAGTTTGGGACATAATCCCAATCAGCCCCAGCATTTT; CDR3: CAWSLGHNPNQPQHF
D: .; size: .; J: TRBJ1-5; V: TRBV18; DNA: TGTGCCAGCTCACCAAAAACCGGAGGAAATCAGCCCCAGCATTTT; CDR3: CASSPKTGGNQPQHF
D: TRBD1; size: .; J: TRBJ2-2; V: TRBV4-1; DNA: TGCGCCAGCAGCCGAGACGTACAGGGGACCGGGGAGCTGTTTTTT; CDR3: CASSRDVQGTGELFF